Following are 32 T cell receptor beta chains from one sample sequenced in a study of T cell responses to AZD1222 COVID-19 vaccine. Some clones are missing from TCRdb's copy, which holds only in-frame ones; the method was immunoSEQ multiplex PCR. The repertoire holds about 160,000 clones, with 92% as singletons. Sample: peripheral blood, taken 28 days after the second AZD1222 dose. These receptors were obtained from an adult who received the AZD1222 COVID-19 vaccine.

J is TRBJ2-1 and V is TRBV29-1; 9 bases line up with TRBD1. Trimming at V came to 8 bases and at J to 7 bases, leaving 9 bases not matched to a gene. The CDR3 contains 13 residues. Per the germline V gene, CDR1 is SQVTM and CDR2 is ANQGSEA. The CDR3 nucleotides read TGCAGCTCAGCGGGACAGGGATTAAATGAGCAGTTCTTC. This gives the protein CSSAGQGLNEQFF.

The J gene is TRBJ2-5, the V gene TRBV7-9; no clear D gene. V lost 6 bases to trimming and J lost 2 bases, with 16 bases between them. CDR3 length: 15 amino acids. Looked up from germline, CDR1 is SEHNR and CDR2 is FQNEAQ (reference sequence). Here the CDR3 reads CASSRAFWFQETQYF. CDR3 in DNA: TGTGCCAGCAGTCGAGCGTTTTGGTTTCAAGAGACCCAGTACTTC. Full variable domain (rest looked up from reference TRBV7-9 and TRBJ2-5): DTGVSQNPRHKITKRGQNVTFRCDPISEHNRLYWYRQTLGQGPEFLTYFQNEAQLEKSRLLSDRFSAERPKGSFSTLEIQRTEQGDSAMYLCASSRAFWFQETQYFGPGTRLLVL.

The chain recombines TRBV10-3 with TRBJ2-5; 12 bases map to TRBD1. The V segment lost 8 bases and the J segment 4 bases; nucleotides outside the gene matches: 5. This CDR3 is built from 14 residues. Germline V gives CDR1 ENHRY, CDR2 SYGVKD. The CDR3 nucleotides are TGTGCCATCGGGGGACAGGGGGCTGGAGAGACCCAGTACTTC. Translated, it gives CAIGGQGAGETQYF.

The chain joins TRBV3-1 (or the pseudogene TRBV3-2) to TRBJ1-4, with D perhaps TRBD1 (5 bases). The CDR3 is 14 amino acids. The ends were cut back, 2 bases at V and 8 bases at J, with 12 bases in the middle. The germline CDR1 and CDR2 sequences are LGHDT and YNNKEL (reference sequence). CDR3 in DNA: TGTGCCAGCAGCCAAAGGCAGGGTCAGGAAAAACTGTTTTTT. It translates to CASSQRQGQEKLFF.

The chain employs TRBV2 and TRBJ1-4; D uncertain. The CDR3 has 14 amino acids. Deletions cut 0 bases from V and 4 bases from J, with 6 bases between. Germline V CDR1 and CDR2: SNHLY, FYNNEI. CDR3 in DNA: TGTGCCAGCAGTGAAGCGGTCGGTAATGAAAAACTGTTTTTT. Translating it yields CASSEAVGNEKLFF. The whole variable domain, filled in from reference TRBV2 and TRBJ1-4, reads EPEVTQTPSHQVTQMGQEVILRCVPISNHLYFYWYRQILGQKVEFLVSFYNNEISEKSEIFDDQFSVERPDGSNFTLKIRSTKLEDSAMYFCASSEAVGNEKLFFGSGTQLSVL.

A remark on this clone: The same CDR3 is also encoded by other DNA sequences in this sample. This sequence joins TRBV11-3 and TRBJ2-6, with 8 bases that match TRBD1. Germline values: CDR1 SGHNT, CDR2 YENEEA. With 1 base clipped from V and 2 bases from J, the junction kept 7 bases outside the gene matches. The CDR3 has 18 amino acids. CDR3 sequence reads: CASSLGGGRGPGANVLTF. DNA for the CDR3: TGTGCCAGCAGCTTAGGAGGGGGCAGGGGGCCTGGGGCCAACGTCCTGACTTTC. Based on the CDR3 plus reference TRBV11-3 and TRBJ2-6, the full variable domain is EAGVVQSPRYKIIEKKQPVAFWCNPISGHNTLYWYLQNLGQGPELLIRYENEEAVDDSQLPKDRFSAERLKGVDSTLKIQPAELGDSAVYLCASSLGGGRGPGANVLTFGAGSRLTVL.

The gene calls are TRBV29-1 and TRBJ1-2; maybe TRBD1 (5 bases). Trimming left V 6 bases short and J 9 bases short, with 26 bases between. Looked up from germline, CDR1 is SQVTM and CDR2 is ANQGSEA. The CDR3 runs 15 residues. The CDR3 region is CSVGLRTGSPASYTF. The CDR3 nucleotides read TGCAGCGTGGGACTACGGACCGGCTCCCCAGCGAGCTACACCTTC.

The chain joins TRBV9 to TRBJ2-3, with TRBD2 matching 11 bases. Germline V gene lookup returns CDR1 SGDLS and CDR2 YYNGEE. The CDR3 is 13 residues long. The V segment lost 5 bases and the J segment 4 bases; nucleotides outside the gene matches: 0. CDR3 bases: TGTGCCAGCAGGGGACTAGCGGCAGATACGCAGTATTTT. Amino acid sequence: CASRGLAADTQYF.

This chain links TRBV5-6 with TRBJ2-7, with D possibly being TRBD1 (5 bases). Trimming removed 0 bases from V and 3 bases from J, with 13 bases in between. The CDR3 totals 15 residues. CDR1 and CDR2 from the germline V gene are SGHDT and YYEEEE. This chain's CDR3 is CASSLGGTQFYEQYF. For the CDR3, the DNA is TGTGCCAGCAGCTTGGGGGGCACCCAGTTCTACGAGCAGTACTTC.

The chain combines TRBV20-1 with TRBJ1-4; no firm D call. This CDR3 spans 12 amino acids. Germline assignment: CDR1 DFQATT and CDR2 SNEGSKA (reference sequence). V gave up 3 bases and J gave up 8 bases, with 10 bases separating them. In DNA form, the CDR3 reads TGCAGTGCTAGTCTCCGGGAAGAAAAACTGTTTTTT. Protein: CSASLREEKLFF.

Regarding this clone: At one end the junction does not follow the germline gene, possibly because of a read error. The chain carries TRBV5-6 and TRBJ2-7; 7 positions match TRBD2. The CDR3 runs 12 residues. Germline loops: CDR1 SGHDT, CDR2 YYEEEE. The CDR3 bases are TGTGCCAGCAGCTTGGGGGACTACGAGTATGGATTT. Its translation: CASSLGDYEYGF.

The chain is built from TRBV5-1 and TRBJ2-7; D ambiguous. The length of the CDR3 is 14 residues. CDR1 and CDR2 from the germline V gene are SGHRS and YFSETQ. Trimming removed 4 bases from V and 2 bases from J, with 13 bases in between. The chain's CDR3 is CASSTPEEPYEQYF. CDR3 DNA sequence: TGCGCCAGCAGCACCCCGGAAGAGCCCTACGAGCAGTACTTC.

The J gene is TRBJ1-2, the V gene TRBV6-6; 8 bases match TRBD1. CDR3 length: 12 residues. CDR1 is MNHNY and CDR2 is SVGAGI in the germline V gene (reference sequence). V shed 6 bases, J shed 8 bases, and the junction held 5 bases outside the gene matches. CDR3 protein: CASSTDRGGYTF. The CDR3 coding sequence is TGTGCCAGCAGCACCGACAGGGGAGGCTACACCTTC.

This CDR3 is CASSWTGLTNYGYTF. The CDR3 DNA reads as TGTGCCAGCAGTTGGACAGGCCTAACTAACTATGGCTACACCTTC. The V call is TRBV27, the J call TRBJ1-2; the match to TRBD1 covers 7 bases. Germline loops: CDR1 MNHEY, CDR2 SMNVEV (reference sequence). Losses at the gene ends were 4 bases for V and 0 bases for J; bases not matched to a gene: 5. The CDR3 is made up of 15 amino acids.

V is TRBV12-5 and J is TRBJ1-4, with 7 nucleotides matching TRBD1. Germline trimming cut 4 bases from V and 7 bases from J; bases unmatched to any gene: 12. The CDR3 is 16 residues long. The germline V gene encodes CDR1 LGHNT and CDR2 FRNRAP. The chain's CDR3 is CASGSPGTAGGEKLFF. CDR3 DNA: TGTGCTAGTGGTTCCCCCGGGACAGCGGGGGGTGAAAAACTGTTTTTT. Complete variable domain (other parts from reference TRBV12-5 and TRBJ1-4): DARVTQTPRHKVTEMGQEVTMRCQPILGHNTVFWYRQTMMQGLELLAYFRNRAPLDDSGMPKDRFSAEMPDATLATLKIQPSEPRDSAVYFCASGSPGTAGGEKLFFGSGTQLSVL.

The V gene is TRBV27, the J gene TRBJ2-6; D not certain. The V gene lost 2 bases and the J gene lost 0 bases, with 11 bases spanning the gap. CDR3 length equals 17 residues. The V gene's germline CDR1 is MNHEY and CDR2 SMNVEV (reference sequence). The CDR3 sequence is CASSLRAILSGANVLTF. Written as DNA, the CDR3 is TGTGCCAGCAGTTTACGGGCGATACTCTCTGGGGCCAACGTCCTGACTTTC.

V is TRBV29-1 and J is TRBJ1-2; D perhaps matches TRBD1 (5 bases). V was trimmed by 6 bases and J by 7 bases, leaving 18 bases between them. CDR1 is SQVTM, CDR2 ANQGSEA, per germline. The CDR3 totals 13 residues. The CDR3 region has the DNA TGCAGCGTGCCCTACAGGAGTGGGCCTGGCTACACCTTC. Translating it yields CSVPYRSGPGYTF.

The gene calls are TRBV10-1 and TRBJ1-3; D gene uncertain. The CDR3 consists of 15 residues. Germline V gene sequence: CDR1 WNHNN, CDR2 SYGVQD (reference sequence). Trimming stripped 0 bases from V and 0 bases from J, with 6 bases between. As DNA, the CDR3 is TGCGCCAGCAGTGAGTCTGAGAACTCTGGAAACACCATATATTTT. Protein: CASSESENSGNTIYF.

The CDR3 spells CASSYGYAYEQYF. CDR3 nucleotides: TGTGCCAGCAGTTACGGTTACGCATACGAGCAGTACTTC. V gene TRBV6-5 combines with J gene TRBJ2-7; D is unclear. Between the trimmed V and J ends, which lost 2 bases and 4 bases, there was a span of 9 bases. Germline CDR1 is MNHEY and CDR2 is SVGAGI. The CDR3 runs 13 residues.

The V and J genes are TRBV3-1 (or the pseudogene TRBV3-2) and TRBJ1-1; 7 bases match TRBD1. Germline V lookup: CDR1 LGHDT, CDR2 YNNKEL (reference sequence). The CDR3 spans 14 residues. With V trimmed by 3 bases and J by 4 bases, 5 bases remained unmatched. The CDR3 reads CASSQAQGPTEAFF. The CDR3 DNA sequence: TGTGCCAGCAGCCAGGCACAGGGGCCCACTGAAGCTTTCTTT.

This sequence joins TRBV19 and TRBJ2-1; D is unresolved. The V end lost 3 bases, the J end lost 0 bases, and 9 bases lay between the germline ends. The CDR3 extends over 15 amino acids. The V gene's germline CDR1 is LNHDA and CDR2 SQIVND (reference sequence). The CDR3 reads CASSIDLSSYNEQFF. The DNA of the CDR3 is TGTGCCAGTAGTATCGACCTGAGCTCCTACAATGAGCAGTTCTTC. The variable domain in full, completed from reference TRBV19 and TRBJ2-1, reads DGGITQSPKYLFRKEGQNVTLSCEQNLNHDAMYWYRQDPGQGLRLIYYSQIVNDFQKGDIAEGYSVSREKKESFPLTVTSAQKNPTAFYLCASSIDLSSYNEQFFGPGTRLTVL.

In its sample, this clone ranks as medium-sized. The V and J genes are TRBV7-8 and TRBJ1-1, with 7 bases aligning to TRBD1. The junction had 14 bases not matched to a gene; V was cut back by 1 base and J by 0 bases. CDR3 length: 19 residues. Germline V gives CDR1 SGHVS, CDR2 FQNEAQ. CDR3 loop: CASSLGRLRQGPMNTEAFF. CDR3 DNA: TGTGCCAGCAGCTTAGGTCGTTTGAGACAGGGTCCGATGAACACTGAAGCTTTCTTT.

This clone came up a few times. This rearrangement joins TRBV14 to TRBJ1-2, with 8 bases lining up with TRBD1. Germline V gene sequence: CDR1 SGHDN, CDR2 FVKESK. This CDR3 has 12 residues. V dropped 9 bases and J dropped 8; count of bases not matched to a gene: 8. DNA for the CDR3: TGTGCCAGGATTCCGGACAGGGAGGGCTACACCTTC. As protein: CARIPDREGYTF.

The J gene is TRBJ2-2, the V gene TRBV11-2; tentatively, D is TRBD1 (5 bases). Germline V gene lookup returns CDR1 SGHAT and CDR2 FQNNGV. The CDR3 totals 17 residues. V lost 1 base and J lost 6, with 18 bases in between. CDR3 protein: CASSLGSGLIKPGELFF. CDR3 sequence (DNA): TGTGCCAGCAGCTTAGGGTCAGGGTTAATCAAACCCGGGGAGCTGTTTTTT.

The chain is built from TRBV5-1 and TRBJ2-3, with D uncertain. Germline loops: CDR1 SGHRS, CDR2 YFSETQ. Trimming cost V 0 bases and J 7 bases, with 9 bases left between them. CDR3 length equals 13 residues. The CDR3 bases are TGCGCCAGCAGCTTGGCCGGATCATATACGCAGTATTTT. Translated: CASSLAGSYTQYF.

V is TRBV6-1 and J is TRBJ1-3; D might be TRBD1 (5 bases). With 4 bases removed from V and 0 bases from J, the gap between germline ends came to 13 bases. Germline loops: CDR1 MNHNS, CDR2 SASEGT. The CDR3 runs to 16 residues. The CDR3 DNA sequence: TGTGCCAGCAGTGTTCCTCGGGGCCACTCTGGAAACACCATATATTTT. It translates to CASSVPRGHSGNTIYF.

CDR3 in amino acids: CASSPRDRAADTQYF. Here the CDR3 DNA reads TGTGCCAGCAGCCCTCGCGACAGGGCGGCAGATACGCAGTATTTT. This chain links TRBV9 with TRBJ2-3; 7 nucleotides match TRBD1. V trimming: 4 bases; J trimming: 4 bases; junction bases outside the gene matches: 9. CDR1 and CDR2 from the germline V gene are SGDLS and YYNGEE. The CDR3 spans 15 residues.

V gene TRBV7-9 combines with J gene TRBJ2-5; D not resolved. The V end lost 2 bases, the J end lost 4 bases, and 8 bases lay between the germline ends. Germline-derived CDR1 and CDR2 are SEHNR and FQNEAQ (reference sequence). The CDR3 contains 13 residues. The DNA of the CDR3 is TGTGCCAGCAGCTTACCAAGGTCAGAGACCCAGTACTTC. Its protein is CASSLPRSETQYF. Full variable domain (rest looked up from reference TRBV7-9 and TRBJ2-5): DTGVSQNPRHKITKRGQNVTFRCDPISEHNRLYWYRQTLGQGPEFLTYFQNEAQLEKSRLLSDRFSAERPKGSFSTLEIQRTEQGDSAMYLCASSLPRSETQYFGPGTRLLVL.

This sequence joins TRBV3-1 (or the pseudogene TRBV3-2) and TRBJ1-5, with 7 bases fitting TRBD1. The CDR3 is 14 residues long. V shed 3 bases, J shed 8 bases, and the junction held 7 bases outside the gene matches. CDR1 is LGHDT, CDR2 YNNKEL, per germline (reference sequence). The CDR3, as DNA: TGTGCCAGCAGCCATAGACAGGGAGGAGAGCCCCAGCATTTT. Protein sequence: CASSHRQGGEPQHF.

The chain has TRBV11-2 and TRBJ2-7, with 9 nucleotides matching TRBD1. The germline V gene has CDR1 SGHAT and CDR2 FQNNGV. CDR3 length: 15 amino acids. With V trimmed by 3 bases and J by 3 bases, 6 bases remained unmatched. DNA of the CDR3: TGTGCCAGCAGCTTCGAGGGACAGGGACACTACGAGCAGTACTTC. Its protein product is CASSFEGQGHYEQYF.

This rearrangement joins TRBV7-9 to TRBJ1-6; 8 bases agree with TRBD1. The junction had 7 bases not matched to a gene; V was cut back by 5 bases and J by 10 bases. The CDR3 runs 14 residues. In germline, CDR1 is SEHNR, CDR2 FQNEAQ (reference sequence). The CDR3 nucleotides are TGTGCCAGCAGCGTCCGACAGGGGAACTCACCCCTCCACTTT. This sequence encodes CASSVRQGNSPLHF.

The chain employs TRBV18 and TRBJ2-7; a weak D match, TRBD1 (6 bases). The V end lost 6 bases, the J end lost 0 bases, and 12 bases lay between the germline ends. Germline values: CDR1 KGHSH, CDR2 LQKENI. The length of the CDR3 is 14 residues. The CDR3 nucleotides read TGTGCCAGCTCGCCCGACAGGAGCTCCTACGAGCAGTACTTC. Translating gives CASSPDRSSYEQYF.